The following is a T cell receptor (beta chain) sequence with its context. Its specificity is unknown. This sample was included in a study of vaccination effects on CD4 cells after COVID-19. General study results and limits: Convalescent patients in the study were few, and early post-infection timepoints were absent.

Sequencing used immunoSEQ multiplex PCR; TCRdb keeps in-frame clones, though not all of them. This sample has 11,000 to 15,000 clones, with about 78% found just once. ViraFEST expansion of antigen-specific CD4+ T cells with viral peptide pools preceded sequencing. After roughly eleven days in culture, the CD4+ T cells were isolated. This individual tested PCR-positive for SARS-CoV-2 infection between March and December 2020. Participants were given two doses of BNT162b2 or mRNA-1273 vaccine. The authors replaced half the medium with IL-2 medium on days 3 and 7. The TCR originated in a human donor who had a prior SARS-CoV-2 infection. This sample comprised CD4+ T cells from PBMCs cultured with SARS-CoV-2 spike peptides, obtained after COVID-19 vaccination.

DNA for the CDR3: TGTGCCAGCAGCTTTGGGACTAGCGGGGAGACCCAGTACTTC. It specifies CASSFGTSGETQYF. The chain joins TRBV2 to TRBJ2-5; 12 bases are a match to TRBD2. Germline-derived CDR1 and CDR2 are SNHLY and FYNNEI. Trimming at V came to 6 bases and at J to 5 bases, leaving 4 bases not matched to a gene. The CDR3 has 14 residues.